This TCR beta chain was observed in a study of blood T cell repertoires in COVID-19 (dated by TCRdb to 2020 to 2021). Concerning the study at large: The collaborator samples originated in the United States, Italy and Spain and spanned the acute and convalescent phases of COVID-19. The repertoires were released in a freely available public database intended as a resource for research on the immune response to SARS-CoV-2. Samples were obtained from the ongoing ImmuneRACE study (first 160 participants) and from 1,000 to 1,500 subjects provided by 6 global collaborators. Deeply sampled blood TCRbeta repertoires from subjects exposed to, actively infected with, or recovered from COVID-19 were included in the dataset. The prospective study material was composed of cDNA or gDNA derived from T cells, B-cell-depleted T cells, or PBMCs. Where available, HLA class I and class II types were obtained from metadata supplied by the sample provider rather than from assay-based typing. Nearly every sample came with metadata listing a de-identified subject ID, COVID-19 status, age in years and sex.

The immunoSEQ Assay, a bias-controlled multiplex PCR, was used to amplify TCRbeta CDR3 regions from genomic DNA. Per the authors' processing: Nucleated cell counts per sample were estimated from amplification of reference gene primers within the assay. To quantify the absolute abundance of each unique TCRbeta CDR3 rearrangement, sequence reads were collapsed and filtered. For each sample, productive Simpson clonality was calculated by taking the square root of Simpson's diversity index across productive rearrangements. Here the immuneACCESS table is served through TCRdb, limited to in-frame sequences with V and J called. Missing clones are a known gap in these copies; in checked studies unresolved V genes cover under half, and the rest lacks a known reason. V and J calls plus clone size are reproduced from that table; the DNA served to infer D and trimming. Within this sample are some 290,000 clones, with around 87% of them counted one time only. Clones ranked in the top ten supply roughly 1% of the sample.

Via the germline V gene, CDR1 is SGDLS and CDR2 YYNGEE. V is reduced by 4 bases and J by 5 bases, leaving a spacing of 13 bases between them. The CDR3 covers 13 residues, taking in both the cysteine and the phenylalanine. This entry keeps only the CDR3 DNA: 39 bases, framed from base 1. This clone was detected a few times. No cognate antigen has been identified for it. No much larger clone is present one base from it, and per-base qualities are unavailable. One collaborating source in Seattle enrolled patients during active infection and followed them longitudinally through the course of disease. Collaborating institutions collected whole blood in K2EDTA tubes following their own protocols. For TCRbeta analysis, collaborators shipped samples as frozen whole blood, isolated PBMCs, or DNA extracted from either of those sample types. Results the study describes overall, beyond this receptor: The amount of clinical and demographic metadata varied by source and participant and was provided uncurated.

The sequence was collected from a woman between 40 and 55 years old with COVID-19, enrolled during active disease. Recombination connected TRBV9 to TRBJ2-7, with the D segment identity uncertain. The sample taken for sequencing was peripheral blood. Read as DNA, the sequence is TGTGCCAGCAGCCTCTCGCCCCGAGACGAGCAGTACTTC. Its translation reads: CASSLSPRDEQYF.